Following are 22 T cell receptor beta chains from one sample sequenced in a study of blood T cells in healthy people across ages. A sample-barcoded 5' primer and a J-beta primer mix were used in a second PCR of about 7 to 11 cycles. TCRdb reprocessed the 5' RACE reads via MiXCR and lists one record per CDR3 protein. The table includes about 1 million distinct CDR3 sequences, 25% detected once. The data also belong to a second study, concerning T cells of mothers and their children.

Sequencing was performed on blood. All receptors come from a girl aged 2-10 years in good health.

This clonotype was seen only a few times. The chain joins TRBV29-1 to TRBJ1-1; possible D gene TRBD1, 6 bases. The CDR3 length is 13 residues. The germline V and J ends were trimmed by 7 bases and 1 base, with 13 bases remaining between them. The germline V gene has CDR1 SQVTM and CDR2 ANQGSEA. As DNA, the CDR3 is TGCAGCGGGAGGAAGGGGGGGAACACTGAAGCTTTCTTT. Its protein is CSGRKGGNTEAFF.

Only a few counts were recorded for this clonotype. The chain uses TRBV20-1 and TRBJ2-7; D is unclear. Between the trimmed V and J ends, which lost 6 bases and 7 bases, there was a span of 19 bases. Looked up from germline, CDR1 is DFQATT and CDR2 is SNEGSKA (reference sequence). The CDR3 contains 13 residues. Here the CDR3 DNA reads TGCAGTGCCTACGGTATTGTTTCCGGGGAGCAGTACTTC. Its translation is CSAYGIVSGEQYF.

DNA of the CDR3: TGCAGTGCTAGAGATAGTAGTAAACTCCATTTCTACGAGCAGTACTTC. Encoded protein: CSARDSSKLHFYEQYF. The V call is TRBV20-1, the J call TRBJ2-1; D not certain. The end of the DNA aligns better with TRBJ2-7, so the J call may be wrong. Germline CDR1 DFQATT, CDR2 SNEGSKA (reference sequence). This CDR3 is built from 16 residues.

V usage is TRBV29-1 and J usage is TRBJ2-5; 12 bases align to TRBD2. The CDR3 is 12 amino acids. The V gene end was trimmed by 6 bases and the J gene end by 14 bases; junction bases not matched to a gene: 10. Germline V CDR1 and CDR2: SQVTM, ANQGSEA. This CDR3 is CSVLAGGPSYYF. The DNA of the CDR3 is TGCAGCGTACTAGCGGGGGGTCCAAGCTATTACTTC.

This clonotype was recorded many times. The V and J genes are TRBV6-5 and TRBJ2-7; perhaps TRBD1 as D (6 bases). The CDR3 spans 13 residues. Germline CDR1 MNHEY, CDR2 SVGAGI. V gave up 6 bases and J gave up 2 bases, with 11 bases separating them. CDR3 DNA sequence: TGTGCCAGCAGCCCCCGACAGGCCTACGAGCAGTACTTC. It codes for CASSPRQAYEQYF.

The rearrangement joins TRBV7-2 to TRBJ2-5, with 8 bases identical to TRBD2. CDR1 is SGHTA, CDR2 FQGNSA, per germline. This CDR3 region has 16 residues. The V gene end was trimmed by 4 bases and the J gene end by 5 bases; junction bases not matched to a gene: 12. The DNA of the CDR3 is TGTGCCAGCAGCTCAGAAACTAGCGGAGCGTGGGAGACCCAGTACTTC. It specifies CASSSETSGAWETQYF.

With respect to this clonotype: The junction shows a germline mismatch at one end, possibly a read error. V gene TRBV4-3 combines with J gene TRBJ2-1; TRBD1 is a possible D gene (6 bases). Germline loops: CDR1 LGHNA, CDR2 YSLEER. The length of the CDR3 is 14 residues. CDR3 residues: CAGSHDGQGNEQFF. CDR3 DNA: TGCGCCGGCAGCCACGACGGGCAGGGGAATGAGCAGTTCTTC.

A few counts support this clonotype. The chain has TRBV12-3 or TRBV12-4 and TRBJ2-5, with D maybe TRBD2 (5 bases). V lost 7 bases, J lost 5 bases, and 17 bases lay in between. There are 14 residues in the CDR3. Here the CDR3 DNA reads TGTGCCAGCATCGCCGAGGGCGCGGAGGAGACCCAGTACTTC. Encoded protein: CASIAEGAEETQYF.

This clonotype was observed a few times. In DNA form, the CDR3 reads TGTGCCATTAGAGGGGGGATCACCGGGGAGCTGTTTTTT. Translated: CAIRGGITGELFF. The V call is TRBV10-3, the J call TRBJ2-2, with D perhaps being TRBD1 or TRBD2 (6 bases each). The CDR3 extends over 13 amino acids. V was cut by 9 bases and J by 4 bases, with 12 bases left in between. Per germline, CDR1 ENHRY and CDR2 SYGVKD.

The chain has TRBV6-5 and TRBJ1-2; 7 nucleotides align to TRBD1. CDR3 length equals 17 residues. The germline V gene encodes CDR1 MNHEY and CDR2 SVGAGI. J lost 0 bases, V lost 5 bases, and 12 bases had no gene match. CDR3 nucleotides: TGTGCCAGCAGTCAGCCGATGGACAGGAACTCTAACTATGGCTACACCTTC. Encoded protein: CASSQPMDRNSNYGYTF.

V and J are TRBV28 and TRBJ1-4; the D gene is possibly TRBD1 (5 bases). V dropped 4 bases and J dropped 4 bases, with 10 bases sitting between them. CDR1 and CDR2 (germline): MDHEN, SYDVKM. This CDR3 region has 14 residues. CDR3 bases: TGTGCCAGCAGTTCCCTCCAGGGTAATGAAAAACTGTTTTTT. Its protein is CASSSLQGNEKLFF.

The rearrangement joins TRBV28 to TRBJ1-1; D remains ambiguous. The germline V gene encodes CDR1 MDHEN and CDR2 SYDVKM. The CDR3 runs 15 residues. Trimming removed 6 bases at V and 3 bases at J, with 17 bases between. CDR3 loop: CASSRPVGSYTEAFF. CDR3 coding DNA: TGTGCCAGCAGCAGACCAGTGGGTTCTTACACTGAAGCTTTCTTT.

The J gene is TRBJ2-2, the V gene TRBV7-8, with 11 nucleotides matching TRBD2. CDR1 is SGHVS, CDR2 FQNEAQ, per germline. The CDR3 spans 18 residues. V trimming: 1 base; J trimming: 0 bases; junction bases outside the gene matches: 4. The CDR3 bases are TGTGCCAGCAGCTTAGTTCTAGCGGGGGGCGCGAACACCGGGGAGCTGTTTTTT. It encodes CASSLVLAGGANTGELFF.

This clonotype is a singleton in its sample. CDR3 sequence reads: CASSLQGSFHEQYF. The DNA of the CDR3 is TGTGCCAGCAGCCTACAGGGAAGTTTCCACGAGCAGTACTTC. The chain carries TRBV27 and TRBJ2-7, with D possibly TRBD1 on 6 matching bases. V was trimmed by 6 bases and J by 5 bases, leaving 17 bases between them. The CDR3 extends over 14 amino acids. CDR1 is MNHEY, CDR2 SMNVEV, per germline (reference sequence).

CDR3 loop: CSAITTLGDYEQYF. In DNA, the CDR3 is TGCAGTGCTATCACTACCCTAGGGGACTACGAGCAGTACTTC. V usage is TRBV20-1 and J usage is TRBJ2-7; the D gene is possibly TRBD1 (5 bases). The V end was cut by 4 bases, the J end by 3 bases, with 16 bases between. From germline, CDR1 is DFQATT and CDR2 SNEGSKA (reference sequence). The CDR3 length is 14 residues.

The chain has TRBV6-2 or TRBV6-3 and TRBJ2-5; D possibly corresponds to TRBD1 (5 bases). Near its end, the DNA agrees better with TRBJ2-7, so the J call may be wrong. This CDR3 contains 14 residues. In germline, CDR1 is MNHEY, CDR2 SVGEGT. CDR3 nucleotides: TGTGCCAGCAGTTACCCCCAGGGTCTATACGAGCAGTACTTC. Translated, it gives CASSYPQGLYEQYF.

V usage is TRBV12-3 or TRBV12-4 and J usage is TRBJ2-5; D call uncertain. Trimming stripped 2 bases from V and 4 bases from J, with 8 bases between. CDR3 size: 13 residues. The DNA for the CDR3 is TGTGCCAGCAGTTTACTGTCACCAGAGACCCAGTACTTC. The encoded protein is CASSLLSPETQYF.

This chain links TRBV11-1 with TRBJ2-5; D is ambiguous. The J call is in doubt because the DNA end fits TRBJ2-1 better. From germline, CDR1 is SGHAT and CDR2 FQDESV (reference sequence). This CDR3 comprises 15 residues. The CDR3 nucleotides are TGTGCCAGCAGCTTAGGGCCGACGCTCTACAATGAGCAGTTCTTC. It yields the protein CASSLGPTLYNEQFF.

This sequence joins TRBV25-1 and TRBJ1-6; a possible D gene is TRBD1 (6 bases). The CDR3 totals 16 residues. V was clipped by 4 bases and J by 10 bases, with 20 bases between them. Germline loops: CDR1 MGHDK, CDR2 SYGVNS. This chain's CDR3 is CASSATRTVPFSPLHF. CDR3 nucleotides: TGTGCCAGCAGTGCTACGAGGACAGTCCCCTTCTCACCCCTCCACTTT.

This clonotype was counted only a few times. The J gene is TRBJ1-2, the V gene TRBV15, with D possibly being TRBD1 (6 bases). Trimming removed 5 bases from V and 6 bases from J, with 13 bases in between. The CDR3 loop spans 13 amino acids. Germline V gene sequence: CDR1 LNHNV, CDR2 YYDKDF (reference sequence). CDR3: CATSPEGGNGYTF. CDR3 nucleotides: TGTGCCACCAGCCCCGAAGGGGGGAATGGCTACACCTTC.

A few counts support this clonotype. This rearrangement joins TRBV10-3 to TRBJ2-7; D is uncertain. The CDR3 contains 14 residues. In germline, CDR1 is ENHRY, CDR2 SYGVKD. V was pared by 2 bases and J by 5 bases, with 13 bases between. This chain's CDR3 is CAISETAPPDEQYF. In DNA form, the CDR3 reads TGTGCCATCAGTGAGACCGCACCTCCCGACGAGCAGTACTTC.

In this sample, this clonotype turned up a few times. The gene calls are TRBV20-1 and TRBJ2-7; 7 bases map to TRBD2. This CDR3 region has 15 residues. J gave up 3 bases and V 0 bases, and 8 bases lay outside the gene matches. CDR1 DFQATT and CDR2 SNEGSKA come from the germline V gene (reference sequence). The CDR3 loop is CSARDLASGDYEQYF. The CDR3, as DNA: TGCAGTGCTAGAGATTTAGCGAGCGGGGACTACGAGCAGTACTTC.